This T cell receptor (beta chain) originates from a study of blood T cells in healthy people across ages. Study context: About one barcoded beta molecule was captured per two T cells (by template switching).

For the second PCR, which ran for roughly 6 to 12 cycles, a sample-barcoded 5' primer and a J-beta primer mix were used. TCRdb re-analysed the 5' RACE reads in MiXCR, keeping a single row per CDR3 protein. The sample shows about 1.6 million distinct CDR3 sequences, about 31% of them seen only once. CDR1 is SGHVS and CDR2 is FNYEAQ in the germline V gene. The CDR3 is 14 amino acids. The germline V and J ends were trimmed by 5 bases and 7 bases, with 18 bases remaining between them. The table lists this clonotype with many counts. This chain uses TRBV7-6 with TRBJ2-7, with D unclear. Source material: blood. The receptor was derived from a woman in her 30s in good health. The CDR3 DNA follows: TGTGCCAGCAGCAGGTCAGGTTATTTGGGGGAGCAGTACTTC. This translates into CASSRSGYLGEQYF. The full variable domain, its missing parts supplied by reference TRBV7-6 and TRBJ2-7, is GAGVSQSPRYKVTKRGQDVALRCDPISGHVSLYWYRQALGQGPEFLTYFNYEAQQDKSGLPNDRFSAERPEGSISTLTIQRTEQRDSAMYRCASSRSGYLGEQYFGPGTRLTVT.